The 19 T cell receptor beta chains given below trace back to one sample, sequenced in a study of blood T cell repertoires in COVID-19. Assay: immunoSEQ multiplex PCR; the TCRdb copy retains only in-frame clones and omits some. The sample has 150,000 to 200,000 clones; about 88% are singletons. Sequencing input: PBMCs or T cells enriched from blood (not recorded which). These receptors came from a woman aged 40 to 55 in a cohort exposed to, infected with or recovered from COVID-19 (not recorded which).

This chain uses TRBV30 with TRBJ1-4, with D possibly matching TRBD1 (5 bases). Germline V gene lookup returns CDR1 GTSNPN and CDR2 SVGIG (reference sequence). The CDR3 spans 14 residues. The V end lost 0 bases, the J end lost 11 bases, and 16 bases lay between the germline ends. Here the CDR3 DNA reads TGTGCCTGGAGTGTTCAGGGTGGGTCAGGGAAACTGTTTTTT. This codes for CAWSVQGGSGKLFF. The whole variable domain, remainder taken from reference TRBV30 and TRBJ1-4, is SQTIHQWPATLVQPVGSPLSLECTVEGTSNPNLYWYRQAAGRGLQLLFYSVGIGQISSEVPQNLSASRPQDRQFILSSKKLLLSDSGFYLCAWSVQGGSGKLFFGSGTQLSVL.

This chain joins TRBV9 and TRBJ2-2; 11 positions match TRBD2. The CDR3 runs to 16 residues. V lost 4 bases, J lost 10 bases, and 12 bases stayed unmatched. CDR1 and CDR2 (germline): SGDLS, YYNGEE. The CDR3 DNA sequence: TGTGCCAGCAGCCAAGGACTAGCGGGTGATTATGCGGAGCTGTTTTTT. Its protein is CASSQGLAGDYAELFF.

This clone was picked up one time. This chain uses TRBV29-1 with TRBJ1-1, with 9 bases that match TRBD1. Germline values: CDR1 SQVTM, CDR2 ANQGSEA. Trimming removed 8 bases from V and 5 bases from J; junction bases left unmatched: 9. This CDR3 comprises 13 residues. The CDR3 is CSIYRGPSTEAFF. CDR3 nucleotide sequence: TGCAGCATTTACAGGGGGCCGAGTACTGAAGCTTTCTTT.

V usage is TRBV7-9 and J usage is TRBJ1-4; D might be TRBD1 (5 bases). CDR3 length: 13 amino acids. Trimming removed 11 bases from V and 7 bases from J, with 17 bases in between. Germline CDR1 SEHNR, CDR2 FQNEAQ (reference sequence). In DNA form, the CDR3 reads TGTGCCGGGGGGACTGATGTAATTGAAAAACTGTTTTTT. This translates into CAGGTDVIEKLFF.

The chain is built from TRBV13 and TRBJ1-2; D is uncertain. With 1 base removed from V and 6 bases from J, the gap between germline ends came to 12 bases. CDR3 length: 14 residues. Per germline, CDR1 PRHDT and CDR2 FYEKMQ (reference sequence). The CDR3 DNA sequence: TGTGCCAGCAGCTTAGAGGACTCGGGTAATGGCTACACCTTC. Its translation: CASSLEDSGNGYTF.

V gene TRBV18 combines with J gene TRBJ2-5; no firm D call. The V and J ends lost 5 bases and 3 bases respectively, with 13 bases between them. This CDR3 is 14 amino acids long. Germline V lookup: CDR1 KGHSH, CDR2 LQKENI. CDR3 in amino acids: CASSIGGLKETQYF. The CDR3 bases are TGTGCCAGCTCAATCGGTGGTTTGAAAGAGACCCAGTACTTC.

The J gene is TRBJ2-3, the V gene TRBV10-2; D gene uncertain. V was pared by 0 bases and J by 6 bases, with 10 bases between. The germline gives CDR1 WSHSY, CDR2 SAAADI. The CDR3 extends over 14 amino acids. The chain's CDR3 is CASSESRRADTQYF. The CDR3 nucleotides are TGCGCCAGCAGTGAGTCGCGCAGAGCGGATACGCAGTATTTT.

This clone was detected a few times. J is TRBJ1-2 and V is TRBV18; 11 bases are a match to TRBD1. V shed 3 bases, J shed 5 bases, and the junction held 5 bases outside the gene matches. From germline, CDR1 is KGHSH and CDR2 LQKENI. This CDR3 has 15 residues. CDR3 sequence reads: CASSPLGQGAYGYTF. The CDR3 DNA sequence: TGTGCCAGCTCACCGCTTGGACAGGGGGCGTATGGCTACACCTTC.

This clone occurred many times. The chain recombines TRBV5-1 with TRBJ2-1; TRBD2 agrees at 9 bases. There are 17 residues in the CDR3. Looked up from germline, CDR1 is SGHRS and CDR2 is YFSETQ. J lost 8 bases, V lost 0 bases, and 12 bases had no gene match. The CDR3 loop reads CASSLAYAGGGLDEQFF. CDR3 nucleotide sequence: TGCGCCAGCAGCTTGGCCTACGCGGGAGGGGGATTGGATGAGCAGTTCTTC. Full variable domain (rest looked up from reference TRBV5-1 and TRBJ2-1): KAGVTQTPRYLIKTRGQQVTLSCSPISGHRSVSWYQQTPGQGLQFLFEYFSETQRNKGNFPGRFSGRQFSNSRSEMNVSTLELGDSALYLCASSLAYAGGGLDEQFFGPGTRLTVL.

The genes are TRBV5-5 and TRBJ1-2, with unresolved D. V lost 1 base to trimming and J lost 3 bases, with 7 bases between them. There are 13 residues in the CDR3. Germline V gene sequence: CDR1 SGHKS, CDR2 YYEKEE (reference sequence). CDR3 amino acids: CASSLSGDYGYTF. The CDR3 coding sequence is TGTGCCAGCAGCTTGTCGGGAGACTATGGCTACACCTTC.

This sequence joins TRBV7-9 and TRBJ2-5; D gene uncertain. Germline lookup yields CDR1 SEHNR and CDR2 FQNEAQ (reference sequence). V was clipped by 5 bases and J by 5 bases, with 12 bases between them. CDR3 length: 13 amino acids. The CDR3 DNA follows: TGTGCCAGCAGCCAGGCCAGCTTGGAGACCCAGTACTTC. Translated, it gives CASSQASLETQYF. The full variable domain, in which reference TRBV7-9 and TRBJ2-5 provide the parts outside the CDR3, is DTGVSQNPRHKITKRGQNVTFRCDPISEHNRLYWYRQTLGQGPEFLTYFQNEAQLEKSRLLSDRFSAERPKGSFSTLEIQRTEQGDSAMYLCASSQASLETQYFGPGTRLLVL.

CDR3 amino acids: CASSALAGGGYTF. The CDR3 DNA is TGTGCCAGCAGTGCGTTGGCAGGGGGTGGCTACACCTTC. The chain couples TRBV2 to TRBJ1-2; 7 nucleotides line up with TRBD1. The CDR3 length is 13 residues. V trimming: 4 bases; J trimming: 7 bases; junction bases outside the gene matches: 6. Germline-derived CDR1 and CDR2 are SNHLY and FYNNEI.

This clone was observed many times. The genes are TRBV4-2 and TRBJ1-1, with 7 bases that match TRBD1. This CDR3 spans 15 amino acids. With V trimmed by 0 bases and J by 4 bases, 5 bases remained unmatched. Germline V CDR1 and CDR2: LGHNA, YNFKEQ. In nucleotides, the CDR3 is TGTGCCAGCAGCCAAGAAGAGGGGGCGGGCACTGAAGCTTTCTTT. Residues: CASSQEEGAGTEAFF.

V gene TRBV27 combines with J gene TRBJ2-1, with a weak D call TRBD1 (5 bases). The CDR3 sequence is 12 residues long. CDR1 is MNHEY and CDR2 is SMNVEV in the germline V gene (reference sequence). Between the trimmed V and J ends, which lost 10 bases and 6 bases, there was a span of 13 bases. The CDR3 nucleotides are TGTGCCACCAGGCAGGGTCGCAATGAGCAGTTCTTC. It encodes CATRQGRNEQFF.

The V gene is TRBV29-1, the J gene TRBJ1-1; the match to TRBD1 covers 12 bases. V lost 7 bases, J lost 7 bases, and 10 bases stayed unmatched. The CDR3 length is 14 residues. CDR1 SQVTM and CDR2 ANQGSEA come from the germline V gene. The CDR3 reads CSARGGTGGVEAFF. The CDR3 region has the DNA TGCAGCGCCAGAGGCGGGACAGGGGGCGTTGAAGCTTTCTTT.

The chain uses TRBV7-9 and TRBJ1-2; maybe TRBD1 (6 bases). This CDR3 is built from 14 residues. V was cut by 5 bases and J by 6 bases, with 16 bases left in between. The germline CDR1 and CDR2 sequences are SEHNR and FQNEAQ (reference sequence). The DNA for the CDR3 is TGTGCCAGCAGCCGCAGGGGTAGTATGGATGGCTACACCTTC. It specifies CASSRRGSMDGYTF.

The V gene is TRBV27, the J gene TRBJ2-5; 12 bases align to TRBD2. CDR3 length: 17 residues. Germline CDR1 and CDR2: MNHEY and SMNVEV (reference sequence). Germline trimming cut 2 bases from V and 8 bases from J; bases unmatched to any gene: 12. CDR3 nucleotides: TGTGCCAGCAGTTTAACAAACGCTGGACTAGCGGGGTCTACCCAGTACTTC. Translating gives CASSLTNAGLAGSTQYF.

This chain connects TRBV4-2 to TRBJ2-7; TRBD2 matches 12 bases. The CDR3 is 17 residues long. Germline V gene lookup returns CDR1 LGHNA and CDR2 YNFKEQ. The ends lost 2 bases at V and 4 bases at J; junction bases unmatched: 9. The CDR3 here is CASSQHSRGTSGYEQYF. Written as DNA, the CDR3 is TGTGCCAGCAGCCAACACTCTAGGGGGACTAGCGGGTACGAGCAGTACTTC.

In its sample, this clone was seen a few times. This rearrangement joins TRBV10-1 to TRBJ2-2; TRBD2 agrees at 13 bases. Germline trimming cut 4 bases from V and 2 bases from J; bases unmatched to any gene: 4. The CDR3 consists of 17 residues. Germline loops: CDR1 WNHNN, CDR2 SYGVQD (reference sequence). The DNA of the CDR3 is TGCGCCAGCAGTGGGGGACTAGCGGGATATAACACCGGGGAGCTGTTTTTT. Its translation: CASSGGLAGYNTGELFF.